This TCR beta chain was captured by sequencing in a study of T-cell memory formation after mild COVID-19. TCRdb reprocessed the 5' RACE reads with MiXCR, giving one entry per CDR3 protein. The repertoire has a few hundred thousand distinct CDR3 sequences, around 15% of them found once; the top ten carry around 20%. The CDR3 sequence is 14 residues long. V was cut by 2 bases and J by 4 bases, with 10 bases left in between. CDR1 and CDR2 from the germline V gene are KGHSH and LQKENI. V is TRBV18 and J is TRBJ2-3; perhaps TRBD2 as D (6 bases). This clonotype was obtained from a man aged 18 to 30 who had mild COVID-19 (a few samples of this study predate the infection). Cell type and time point are not known. The sequenced sample consisted of PBMCs or a T cell subset sorted from them (not recorded which). Written as DNA, the CDR3 is TGTGCCAGCTCACCAGGAGGGATCCCAGATACGCAGTATTTT. This encodes CASSPGGIPDTQYF.